This T cell receptor beta chain was identified in a study of blood T cell repertoires in COVID-19. Study overall: Material from acute and convalescent COVID-19 was sourced from the United States, Italy and Spain. The analysed material was cDNA or gDNA that came from T cells, B-cell-depleted T cells, or PBMCs.

Seattle's cohort entered during active infection and was followed longitudinally. After removal of 4 bases from V and 3 bases from J, the junction contained 6 bases not matched to a gene. The CDR3 is 16 amino acids. The germline gives CDR1 SGHKS, CDR2 YYEKEE (reference sequence). Original handling: By means of reference gene primer amplification, nucleated cell counts were estimated. Assay used: immunoSEQ multiplex PCR; TCRdb lists only in-frame clones, some missing. The V and J calls and clone size are taken from that table; D and trimming were inferred from the DNA. The sample holds roughly 200,000 clones; around 80% are singletons and the top ten take approximately 12%.

This chain links TRBV5-5 with TRBJ2-3; 12 positions match TRBD2. Sequences were obtained from peripheral blood. This clonotype was sampled from a woman older than 75 with COVID-19, enrolled during active disease. CDR3 nucleotide sequence: TGTGCCAGCAGCCCTAGCGGGGGGGCGACGACAGATACGCAGTATTTT. Amino acid sequence: CASSPSGGATTDTQYF.